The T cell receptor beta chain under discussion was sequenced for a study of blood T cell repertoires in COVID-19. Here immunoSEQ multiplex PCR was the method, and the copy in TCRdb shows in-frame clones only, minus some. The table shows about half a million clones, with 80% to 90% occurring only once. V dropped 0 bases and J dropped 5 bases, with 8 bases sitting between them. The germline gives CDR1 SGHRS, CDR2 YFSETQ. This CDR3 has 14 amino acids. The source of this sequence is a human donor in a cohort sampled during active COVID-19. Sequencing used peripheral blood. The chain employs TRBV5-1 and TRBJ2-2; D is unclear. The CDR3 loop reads CASSLDFKTGELFF. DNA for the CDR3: TGCGCCAGCAGCTTGGACTTCAAAACCGGGGAGCTGTTTTTT.